One and the same sample provided the 14 T cell receptor beta chains below, sequenced in a study of liver allograft versus peripheral blood T cells. Study-level information: Recipients' peripheral blood served as the comparator for T cell receptor repertoires in transplanted livers.

TCRdb ran MiXCR on the reads and lists one entry per CDR3 protein. The sample includes about 14,000 distinct CDR3 sequences, 20% to 25% of them seen just once. The receptors come from a human patient who had a liver transplant. Certain T cells may be donor cells from the graft.

This chain joins TRBV19 and TRBJ2-7, with D maybe TRBD2 (6 bases). CDR3 size: 14 residues. V lost 1 base, J lost 6 bases, and 13 bases lay in between. Germline CDR1 is LNHDA and CDR2 is SQIVND (reference sequence). In DNA form, the CDR3 reads TGTGCCAGTAGTATAGTAGGCCTCGGGGGCGAGCAGTACTTC. Translation: CASSIVGLGGEQYF.

This clonotype has ten or more counts. The CDR3 DNA is TGTGCCAGCCGCCTAGACCTGAACACTGAAGCTTTCTTT. As protein: CASRLDLNTEAFF. The chain links TRBV5-4 to TRBJ1-1, with D unresolved. CDR1 SGHNT and CDR2 YYREEE come from the germline V gene (reference sequence). This CDR3 region has 13 residues. V was pared by 7 bases and J by 0 bases, with 10 bases between.

This clonotype came up a few times. This chain joins TRBV30 and TRBJ2-7; weak D call: TRBD2 (6 bases). Germline CDR1 and CDR2: GTSNPN and SVGIG (reference sequence). Trimming removed 0 bases from V and 4 bases from J, with 10 bases in between. This CDR3 spans 13 amino acids. This CDR3 reads CAWSVNRGYEQYF. The CDR3 DNA is TGTGCCTGGAGTGTAAACCGGGGGTACGAGCAGTACTTC.

This clonotype counts as medium-sized. The genes are TRBV6-2 or TRBV6-3 and TRBJ1-1; D remains ambiguous. The CDR3 contains 13 residues. Between the trimmed V and J ends, which lost 7 bases and 0 bases, there was a span of 9 bases. CDR1 and CDR2 from the germline V gene are MNHEY and SVGEGT. The chain's CDR3 is CASILTVNTEAFF. The CDR3 region has the DNA TGTGCCAGCATCCTGACGGTGAACACTGAAGCTTTCTTT.

This clonotype turned up a few times. This sequence joins TRBV10-3 and TRBJ2-7; D is possibly TRBD2 (5 bases). Trimming removed 3 bases from V and 2 bases from J, with 11 bases in between. Germline loops: CDR1 ENHRY, CDR2 SYGVKD. CDR3 size: 14 residues. The CDR3 nucleotides are TGTGCCATCAGTGATCGTGGGGAGCCCTACGAGCAGTACTTC. Protein: CAISDRGEPYEQYF.

This clonotype came up a few times. V and J are TRBV7-2 and TRBJ1-2; D is possibly TRBD1 (6 bases). With 2 bases removed from V and 5 bases from J, the gap between germline ends came to 15 bases. Per the germline V gene, CDR1 is SGHTA and CDR2 is FQGNSA. The CDR3 has 15 amino acids. CDR3 sequence: CASSLRDTQGYGYTF. CDR3 DNA sequence: TGTGCCAGCAGCTTACGGGACACCCAAGGGTATGGCTACACCTTC.

This chain joins TRBV12-5 and TRBJ1-1, with 11 nucleotides matching TRBD1. Germline CDR1 and CDR2: LGHNT and FRNRAP. The CDR3 extends over 15 amino acids. J was trimmed by 4 bases and V by 2 bases; bases with no gene match: 3. The CDR3 sequence: CASGLTGTGGTEAFF. CDR3 DNA: TGTGCTAGTGGTTTGACGGGGACAGGGGGCACTGAAGCTTTCTTT.

This clonotype is categorized as medium-sized. The V and J genes are TRBV18 and TRBJ2-6, with 9 bases matching TRBD1. The trim removed 3 bases at V and 2 bases at J, leaving 5 bases unmatched. Germline V gene data show CDR1 as KGHSH and CDR2 as LQKENI. The CDR3 spans 17 residues. This chain's CDR3 is CASSPRTGEAGANVLTF. CDR3 bases: TGTGCCAGCTCACCGAGGACAGGGGAGGCTGGGGCCAACGTCCTGACTTTC. The full variable domain, with the rest looked up from reference TRBV18 and TRBJ2-6, is NAGVMQNPRHLVRRRGQEARLRCSPMKGHSHVYWYRQLPEEGLKFMVYLQKENIIDESGMPKERFSAEFPKEGPSILRIQQVVRGDSAAYFCASSPRTGEAGANVLTFGAGSRLTVL.

V is TRBV25-1 and J is TRBJ2-1; D gene unclear. Germline-derived CDR1 and CDR2 are MGHDK and SYGVNS. V was shortened by 0 bases and J by 6 bases, with 9 bases between the two germline ends. This CDR3 has 14 amino acids. CDR3: CASSEYLGSNEQFF. The CDR3 DNA follows: TGTGCCAGCAGTGAATATTTGGGTTCCAATGAGCAGTTCTTC.

This clonotype qualifies as medium-sized. The rearrangement uses TRBV18 and TRBJ1-1; 8 bases line up with TRBD1. Germline V gene data show CDR1 as KGHSH and CDR2 as LQKENI. Trimming removed 3 bases from V and 3 bases from J; junction bases left unmatched: 6. The CDR3 has 15 amino acids. DNA for the CDR3: TGTGCCAGCTCACCGATGACAGGGGTGGACACTGAAGCTTTCTTT. Translated, it gives CASSPMTGVDTEAFF. The full variable domain, in which reference TRBV18 and TRBJ1-1 provide the parts outside the CDR3, is NAGVMQNPRHLVRRRGQEARLRCSPMKGHSHVYWYRQLPEEGLKFMVYLQKENIIDESGMPKERFSAEFPKEGPSILRIQQVVRGDSAAYFCASSPMTGVDTEAFFGQGTRLTVV.

The V gene is TRBV19, the J gene TRBJ1-1, with D perhaps matching TRBD1 (6 bases). The CDR3 has 15 amino acids. V was cut by 4 bases and J by 0 bases, with 12 bases left in between. CDR1 and CDR2 from the germline V gene are LNHDA and SQIVND (reference sequence). The CDR3 DNA sequence: TGTGCCAGTAGTAACTGGGACACCCTGAACACTGAAGCTTTCTTT. Translation: CASSNWDTLNTEAFF.

Ten or more counts support this clonotype. The V gene is TRBV10-3, the J gene TRBJ2-2; unclear D gene. The ends were cut back, 0 bases at V and 7 bases at J, with 15 bases in the middle. Per germline, CDR1 ENHRY and CDR2 SYGVKD. There are 16 residues in the CDR3. The CDR3 sequence: CAISESTGQAIGELFF. The CDR3 DNA follows: TGTGCCATCAGTGAGTCGACCGGGCAGGCTATCGGGGAGCTGTTTTTT.

This clonotype was seen only a few times. The chain employs TRBV7-2 and TRBJ1-1; 8 bases are a match to TRBD1. This CDR3 comprises 13 residues. With 5 bases clipped from V and 7 bases from J, the junction kept 6 bases outside the gene matches. Germline V gene sequence: CDR1 SGHTA, CDR2 FQGNSA. The CDR3 sequence is CASSLDRGSEAFF. The CDR3 bases are TGTGCCAGCAGCCTCGACAGGGGTAGTGAAGCTTTCTTT.

The chain combines TRBV6-6 with TRBJ1-1; D might be TRBD1 (6 bases). Looked up from germline, CDR1 is MNHNY and CDR2 is SVGAGI (reference sequence). Trimming shortened V by 5 bases and J by 1 base, and 14 bases separated the two germline ends. The CDR3 sequence is 15 residues long. The CDR3 nucleotides are TGTGCCAGCAGTGGGGGGCCGGGGGGGAACACTGAAGCTTTCTTT. Translating it yields CASSGGPGGNTEAFF.